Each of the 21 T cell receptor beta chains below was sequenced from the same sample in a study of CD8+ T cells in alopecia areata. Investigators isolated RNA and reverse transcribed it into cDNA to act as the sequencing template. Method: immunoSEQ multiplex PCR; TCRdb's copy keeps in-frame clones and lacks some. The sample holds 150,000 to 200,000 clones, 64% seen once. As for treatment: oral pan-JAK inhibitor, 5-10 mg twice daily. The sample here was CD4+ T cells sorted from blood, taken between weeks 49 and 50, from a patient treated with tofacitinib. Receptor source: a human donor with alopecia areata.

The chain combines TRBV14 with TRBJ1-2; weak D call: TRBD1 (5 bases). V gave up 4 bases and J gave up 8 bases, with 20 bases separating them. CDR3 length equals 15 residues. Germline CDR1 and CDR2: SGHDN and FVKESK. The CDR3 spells CASSRLEGGAGGYTF. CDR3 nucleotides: TGTGCCAGCAGCCGCCTCGAGGGAGGGGCAGGCGGCTACACCTTC.

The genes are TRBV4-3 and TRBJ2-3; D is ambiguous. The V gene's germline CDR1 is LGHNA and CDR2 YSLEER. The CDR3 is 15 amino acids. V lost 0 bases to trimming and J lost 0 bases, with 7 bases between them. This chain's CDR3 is CASSQDPTSTDTQYF. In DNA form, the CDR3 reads TGCGCCAGCAGCCAAGATCCCACCAGCACAGATACGCAGTATTTT.

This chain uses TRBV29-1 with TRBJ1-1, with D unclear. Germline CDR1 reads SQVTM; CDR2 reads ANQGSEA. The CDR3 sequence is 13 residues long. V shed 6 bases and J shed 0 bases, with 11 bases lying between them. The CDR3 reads CSVHQLMNTEAFF. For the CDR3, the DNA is TGCAGCGTCCACCAGTTAATGAACACTGAAGCTTTCTTT. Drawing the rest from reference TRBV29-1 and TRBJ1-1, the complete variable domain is SAVISQKPSRDICQRGTSLTIQCQVDSQVTMMFWYRQQPGQSLTLIATANQGSEATYESGFVIDKFPISRPNLTFSTLTVSNMSPEDSSIYLCSVHQLMNTEAFFGQGTRLTVV.

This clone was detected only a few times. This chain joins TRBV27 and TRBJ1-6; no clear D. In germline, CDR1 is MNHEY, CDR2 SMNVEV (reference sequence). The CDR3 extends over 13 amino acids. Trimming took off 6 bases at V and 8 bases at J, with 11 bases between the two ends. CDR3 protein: CASRPGSYSPLHF. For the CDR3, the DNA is TGTGCCAGCAGGCCCGGCTCTTATTCACCCCTCCACTTT.

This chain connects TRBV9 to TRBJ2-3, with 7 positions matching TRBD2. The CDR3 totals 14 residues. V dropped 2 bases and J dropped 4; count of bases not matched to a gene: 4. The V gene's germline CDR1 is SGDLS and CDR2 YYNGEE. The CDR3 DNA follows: TGTGCCAGCAGCGTGACTAGCAGGGCAGATACGCAGTATTTT. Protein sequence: CASSVTSRADTQYF. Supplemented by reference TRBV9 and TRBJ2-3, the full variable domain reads DSGVTQTPKHLITATGQRVTLRCSPRSGDLSVYWYQQSLDQGLQFLIQYYNGEERAKGNILERFSAQQFPDLHSELNLSSLELGDSALYFCASSVTSRADTQYFGPGTRLTVL.

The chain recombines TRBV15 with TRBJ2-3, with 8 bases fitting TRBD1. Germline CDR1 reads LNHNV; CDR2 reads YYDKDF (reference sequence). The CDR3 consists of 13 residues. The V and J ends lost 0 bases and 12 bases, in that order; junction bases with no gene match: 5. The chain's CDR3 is CATSREAGGIQYF. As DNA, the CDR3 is TGTGCCACCAGCAGAGAGGCAGGGGGCATTCAGTATTTT. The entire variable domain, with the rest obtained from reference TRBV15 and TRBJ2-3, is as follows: DAMVIQNPRYQVTQFGKPVTLSCSQTLNHNVMYWYQQKSSQAPKLLFHYYDKDFNNEADTPDNFQSRRPNTSFCFLDIRSPGLGDTAMYLCATSREAGGIQYFGPGTRLTVL.

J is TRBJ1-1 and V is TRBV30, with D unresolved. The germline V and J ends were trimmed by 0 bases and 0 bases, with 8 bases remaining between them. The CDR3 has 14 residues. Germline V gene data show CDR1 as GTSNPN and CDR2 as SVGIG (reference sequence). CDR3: CAWSVVTVNTEAFF. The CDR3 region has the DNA TGTGCCTGGAGTGTAGTCACGGTGAACACTGAAGCTTTCTTT.

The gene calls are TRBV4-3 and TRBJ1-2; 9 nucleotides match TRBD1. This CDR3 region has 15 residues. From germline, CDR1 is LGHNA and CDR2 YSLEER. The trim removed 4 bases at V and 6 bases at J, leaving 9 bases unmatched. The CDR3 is CASSRNSGTGHGYTF. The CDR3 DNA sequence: TGCGCCAGCAGCCGAAATTCCGGGACAGGGCATGGCTACACCTTC.

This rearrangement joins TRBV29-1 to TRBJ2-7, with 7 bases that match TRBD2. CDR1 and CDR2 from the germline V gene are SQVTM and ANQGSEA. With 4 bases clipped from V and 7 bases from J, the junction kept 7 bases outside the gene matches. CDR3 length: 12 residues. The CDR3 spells CSVARETGEQYF. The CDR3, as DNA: TGCAGCGTTGCGCGGGAGACGGGGGAGCAGTACTTC.

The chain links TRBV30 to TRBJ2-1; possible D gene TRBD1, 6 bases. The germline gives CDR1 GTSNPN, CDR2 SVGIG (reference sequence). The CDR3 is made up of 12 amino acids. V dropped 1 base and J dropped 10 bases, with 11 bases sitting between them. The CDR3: CAWSGQGTEQFF. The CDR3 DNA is TGTGCCTGGAGTGGTCAAGGGACAGAGCAGTTCTTC. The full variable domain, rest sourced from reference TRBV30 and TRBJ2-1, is SQTIHQWPATLVQPVGSPLSLECTVEGTSNPNLYWYRQAAGRGLQLLFYSVGIGQISSEVPQNLSASRPQDRQFILSSKKLLLSDSGFYLCAWSGQGTEQFFGPGTRLTVL.

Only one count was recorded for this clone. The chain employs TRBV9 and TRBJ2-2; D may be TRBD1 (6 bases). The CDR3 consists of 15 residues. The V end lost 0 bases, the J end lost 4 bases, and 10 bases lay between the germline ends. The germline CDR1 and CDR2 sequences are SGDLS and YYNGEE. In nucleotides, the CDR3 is TGTGCCAGCAGCGTAGACAGGGTTACCACCGGGGAGCTGTTTTTT. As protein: CASSVDRVTTGELFF.

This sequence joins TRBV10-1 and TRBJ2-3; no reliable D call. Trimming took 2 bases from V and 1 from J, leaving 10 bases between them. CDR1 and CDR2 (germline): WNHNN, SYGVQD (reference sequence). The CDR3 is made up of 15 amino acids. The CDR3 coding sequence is TGCGCCAGCAGTGAGGCGGCAGCTGGCACAGATACGCAGTATTTT. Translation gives CASSEAAAGTDTQYF.

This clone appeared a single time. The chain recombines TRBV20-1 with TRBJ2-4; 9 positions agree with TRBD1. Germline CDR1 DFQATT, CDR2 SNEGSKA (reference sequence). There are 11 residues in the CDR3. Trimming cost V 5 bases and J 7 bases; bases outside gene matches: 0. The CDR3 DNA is TGCAGTGCTGGGACAGGGAACATTCAGTACTTC. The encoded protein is CSAGTGNIQYF.

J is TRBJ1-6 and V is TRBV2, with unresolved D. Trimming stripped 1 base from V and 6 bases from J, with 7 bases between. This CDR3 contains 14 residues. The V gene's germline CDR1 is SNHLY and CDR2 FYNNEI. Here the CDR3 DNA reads TGTGCCAGCAGTGAAGGGACCTCTAATTCACCCCTCCACTTT. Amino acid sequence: CASSEGTSNSPLHF.

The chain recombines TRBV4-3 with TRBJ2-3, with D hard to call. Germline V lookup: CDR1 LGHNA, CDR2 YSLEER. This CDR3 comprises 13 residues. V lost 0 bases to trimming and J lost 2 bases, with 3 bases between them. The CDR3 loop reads CASSQDFTDTQYF. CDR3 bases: TGCGCCAGCAGCCAAGACTTCACAGATACGCAGTATTTT.

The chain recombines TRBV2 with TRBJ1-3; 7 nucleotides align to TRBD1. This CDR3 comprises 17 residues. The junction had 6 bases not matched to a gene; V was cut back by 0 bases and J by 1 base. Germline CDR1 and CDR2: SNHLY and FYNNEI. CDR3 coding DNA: TGTGCCAGCAGTGAAGCGCGAGGGACAGTTTCTGGAAACACCATATATTTT. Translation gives CASSEARGTVSGNTIYF.

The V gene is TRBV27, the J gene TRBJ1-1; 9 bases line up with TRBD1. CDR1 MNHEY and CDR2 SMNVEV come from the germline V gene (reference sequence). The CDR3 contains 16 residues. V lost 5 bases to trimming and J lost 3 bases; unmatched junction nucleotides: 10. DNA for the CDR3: TGTGCCAGCAGTAACAGGGGGCAGGAGTATTACACTGAAGCTTTCTTT. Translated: CASSNRGQEYYTEAFF.

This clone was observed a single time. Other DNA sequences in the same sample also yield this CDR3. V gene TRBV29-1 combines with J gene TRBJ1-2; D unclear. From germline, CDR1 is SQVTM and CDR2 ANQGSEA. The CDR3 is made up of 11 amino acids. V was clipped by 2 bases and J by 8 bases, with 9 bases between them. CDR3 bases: TGCAGCGTTGAATCCGGGTACGGCTACACCTTC. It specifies CSVESGYGYTF.

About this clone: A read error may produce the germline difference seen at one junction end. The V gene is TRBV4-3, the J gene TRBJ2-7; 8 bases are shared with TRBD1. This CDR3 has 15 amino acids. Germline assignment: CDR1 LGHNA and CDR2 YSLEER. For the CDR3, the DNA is TGCGCCAGCAGCCAAGAATGGACAGGGAGGTACGCGCAGTACTTC. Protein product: CASSQEWTGRYAQYF.

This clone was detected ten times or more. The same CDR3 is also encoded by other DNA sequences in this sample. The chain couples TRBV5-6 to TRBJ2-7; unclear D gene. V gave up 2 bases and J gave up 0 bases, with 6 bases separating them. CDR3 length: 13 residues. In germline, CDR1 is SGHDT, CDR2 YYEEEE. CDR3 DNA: TGTGCCAGCAGCTTCGGCGGCTCCTACGAGCAGTACTTC. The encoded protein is CASSFGGSYEQYF.

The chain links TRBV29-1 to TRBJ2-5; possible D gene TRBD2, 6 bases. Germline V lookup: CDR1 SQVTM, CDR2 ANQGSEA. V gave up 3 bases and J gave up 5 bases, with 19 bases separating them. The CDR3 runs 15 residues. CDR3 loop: CSVEGGRTHLETQYF. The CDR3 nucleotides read TGCAGCGTTGAGGGGGGTCGGACTCATCTTGAGACCCAGTACTTC.